This TCR beta chain was captured by sequencing in a study of T cells in Graves' hyperthyroidism and ophthalmopathy. Whole-study context: Upon initial diagnosis and before any treatment, peripheral blood was collected.

Findings and caveats of the study: Most thyroid clonotypes expanded above 0.001 appeared in blood too. Ophthalmopathy was predicted by the model a median of 6.5 months ahead of onset.

Amplification of TCR beta CDR3 regions used RNA as the template. In the first-round RT-PCR of the TCR CDR3, the HTBI primer set was used. TCRdb processed the multiplex PCR reads anew with MiXCR; each CDR3 protein has one entry. The sample includes about 340,000 distinct CDR3 sequences, approximately 18% of them seen just once. Around 10 ml fresh peripheral blood yielded the PBMCs. The CDR3 is made up of 18 amino acids. V lost 3 bases and J 1 base, leaving 20 bases between the germline ends. Germline CDR1 reads MDHEN; CDR2 reads SYDVKM. Note on this clonotype: Its antigen is currently unknown.

The chain recombines TRBV28 with TRBJ2-3; D is possibly TRBD2 (6 bases). Input material: blood. The origin of this receptor is a woman aged 50 to 60 with Graves' hyperthyroidism. The CDR3 sequence is CASSFYPGSRRGTDTQYF. The CDR3 DNA reads TGTGCCAGCAGTTTTTACCCGGGCTCCCGGAGGGGCACAGATACGCAGTATTTT.